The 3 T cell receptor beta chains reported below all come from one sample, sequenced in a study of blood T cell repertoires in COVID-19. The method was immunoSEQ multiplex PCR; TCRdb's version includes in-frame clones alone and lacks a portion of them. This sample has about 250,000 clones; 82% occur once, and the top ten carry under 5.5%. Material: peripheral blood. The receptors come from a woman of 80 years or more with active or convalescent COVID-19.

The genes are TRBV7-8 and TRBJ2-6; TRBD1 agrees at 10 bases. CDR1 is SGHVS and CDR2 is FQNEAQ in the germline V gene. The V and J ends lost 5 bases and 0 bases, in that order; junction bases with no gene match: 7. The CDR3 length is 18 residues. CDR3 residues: CASSPRTGGTSGANVLTF. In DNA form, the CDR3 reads TGTGCCAGCAGCCCGCGGACAGGGGGAACCTCTGGGGCCAACGTCCTGACTTTC. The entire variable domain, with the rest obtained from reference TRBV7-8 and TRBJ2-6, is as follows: GAGVSQSPRYKVAKRGQDVALRCDPISGHVSLFWYQQALGQGPEFLTYFQNEAQLDKSGLPSDRFFAERPEGSVSTLKIQRTQQEDSAVYLCASSPRTGGTSGANVLTFGAGSRLTVL.

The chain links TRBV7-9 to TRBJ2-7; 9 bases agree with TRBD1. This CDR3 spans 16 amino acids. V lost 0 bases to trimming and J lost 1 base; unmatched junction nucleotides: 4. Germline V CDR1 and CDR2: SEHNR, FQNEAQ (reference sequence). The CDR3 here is CASSLAVGTGSYEQYF. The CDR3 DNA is TGTGCCAGCAGCTTAGCTGTAGGGACAGGGTCCTACGAGCAGTACTTC.

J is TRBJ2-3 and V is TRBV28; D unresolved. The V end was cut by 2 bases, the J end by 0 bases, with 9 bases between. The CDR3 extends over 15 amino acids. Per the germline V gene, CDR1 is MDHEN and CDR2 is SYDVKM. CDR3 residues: CASSLMHSSTDTQYF. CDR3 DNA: TGTGCCAGCAGTTTAATGCACAGCAGCACAGATACGCAGTATTTT.